A single sample is the source of the 16 T cell receptor beta chains below, sequenced in a study of T cells expressing NK-cell markers. TCRdb processed the 5' RACE reads again and assigns one entry to each CDR3 protein, with no DNA. The sample holds 300,000 to 450,000 distinct CDR3 sequences. The sequenced sample was blood T cells: a sorted CD56 or NKG2C T cell subset, CD4+ or CD8+ T cells, or bulk PBMC T cells (not recorded which). All receptors come from a man aged 18-69 years in good health.

The V call is TRBV9, the J call TRBJ1-3; lacking DNA, the TRBD1 call made by TCRdb goes unchecked. The CDR3 extends over 21 amino acids. CDR1 and CDR2 from the germline V gene are SGDLS and YYNGEE. CDR3 sequence reads: CASSVLPGTGFRQDSGNTIYF. Combining the CDR3 with reference TRBV9 and TRBJ1-3 gives the whole variable domain DSGVTQTPKHLITATGQRVTLRCSPRSGDLSVYWYQQSLDQGLQFLIQYYNGEERAKGNILERFSAQQFPDLHSELNLSSLELGDSALYFCASSVLPGTGFRQDSGNTIYFGEGSWLTVV.

The chain joins TRBV5-1 to TRBJ2-6; TCRdb returns TRBD2, unconfirmable since there is no DNA. The CDR3 is 20 amino acids. Germline V gene data show CDR1 as SGHRS and CDR2 as YFSETQ. CDR3 sequence: CASSLVYPSGGASGANVLTF.

The J gene is TRBJ2-5, the V gene TRBV20-1; absent DNA, TCRdb's TRBD2 call cannot be checked. This CDR3 comprises 14 residues. Germline V gene lookup returns CDR1 DFQATT and CDR2 SNEGSKA (reference sequence). The CDR3 reads CSANQAGVGETQYF.

The V gene is TRBV12-3 or TRBV12-4, the J gene TRBJ2-3. The CDR3 spans 17 residues. The CDR3: CASSLYGSQTSTDTQYF.

CDR3 sequence reads: CASSQEGGGSLTNEQFF. V gene TRBV4-1 combines with J gene TRBJ2-1; TCRdb returns TRBD1, unconfirmable since there is no DNA. The CDR3 has 17 amino acids. Germline CDR1 MGHRA, CDR2 YSYEKL.

This chain's CDR3 is CSARGSHKLNGYTF. The chain combines TRBV20-1 with TRBJ1-2; with no DNA, the TCRdb D assignment of TRBD1 cannot be verified. Germline V gene sequence: CDR1 DFQATT, CDR2 SNEGSKA (reference sequence). This CDR3 comprises 14 residues.

The V call is TRBV5-1, the J call TRBJ1-3; the D gene TCRdb calls, TRBD1, cannot be checked with no DNA. Germline values: CDR1 SGHRS, CDR2 YFSETQ. This CDR3 region has 16 residues. This CDR3 reads CASSFGRGLGLDTIYF.

V gene TRBV6-1 combines with J gene TRBJ1-2; without DNA, the TCRdb call of TRBD1 cannot be checked. From germline, CDR1 is MNHNS and CDR2 SASEGT. CDR3 length: 14 residues. CDR3: CASSKNREESGYTF.

The rearrangement uses TRBV3-1 and TRBJ2-5; TCRdb's D call of TRBD2 is untestable without DNA. Germline V CDR1 and CDR2: LGHDT, YNNKEL (reference sequence). CDR3 length: 16 residues. This CDR3 reads CASSLRLSGAGETQYF.

The chain links TRBV20-1 to TRBJ1-2. This CDR3 is built from 14 residues. Germline loops: CDR1 DFQATT, CDR2 SNEGSKA (reference sequence). The CDR3 sequence: CSARPGGQQYGYTF.

The V and J genes are TRBV3-1 and TRBJ1-2; TCRdb indicates TRBD1, and absent DNA this call remains unverified. The CDR3 consists of 16 residues. In germline, CDR1 is LGHDT, CDR2 YNNKEL (reference sequence). CDR3 residues: CASSQAGGLLRLGYTF. Variable domain in full (rest from reference TRBV3-1 and TRBJ1-2): DTAVSQTPKYLVTQMGNDKSIKCEQNLGHDTMYWYKQDSKKFLKIMFSYNNKELIINETVPNRFSPKSPDKAHLNLHINSLELGDSAVYFCASSQAGGLLRLGYTFGSGTRLTVV.

CDR3 region: CASSLTGTGGYQPQHF. The V and J genes are TRBV11-2 and TRBJ1-5; no DNA is available, so the TRBD1 call from TCRdb remains unchecked. Germline V CDR1 and CDR2: SGHAT, FQNNGV. The CDR3 runs 16 residues.

V gene TRBV14 combines with J gene TRBJ2-7; the TCRdb D gene call, TRBD1, has no DNA to confirm it. The CDR3 has 16 residues. The germline gives CDR1 SGHDN, CDR2 FVKESK. The CDR3 loop is CASSQDVGQATYEQYF.

The chain links TRBV7-6 to TRBJ1-3; the TCRdb call, TRBD1, lacks DNA for checking. This CDR3 region has 15 residues. The germline V gene has CDR1 SGHVS and CDR2 FNYEAQ. This CDR3 reads CASSQTGQGRNTIYF.

The V gene is TRBV12-3 or TRBV12-4, the J gene TRBJ2-3. The CDR3 is made up of 11 amino acids. CDR3: CASSLTLGQYF.

The V and J genes are TRBV6-6 and TRBJ1-1; lacking DNA, the TRBD1 call made by TCRdb goes unchecked. The germline CDR1 and CDR2 sequences are MNHNY and SVGAGI (reference sequence). The CDR3 runs to 13 residues. The CDR3 loop is CASSLGTSTEAFF.